Below, one T cell receptor (beta chain) is given with its context. The antigen is undetermined. From germline, CDR1 is SGHDT and CDR2 YYEEEE. This CDR3 has 14 residues. Trimming pared 2 bases from V and 4 bases from J, leaving 13 bases between. This specimen belongs to a study of CD8 T cells in ankylosing spondylitis. With molecular barcodes, quantitative 5'-RACE was used to make the TCR beta libraries. TCRdb reanalysed the 5' RACE reads using MiXCR and keeps one entry per CDR3 protein. The data show 250,000 or so distinct CDR3 sequences, 15% to 20% seen once. Whole-study findings and limits: Disease-linked clones reportedly concentrated significantly in matched ankylosing spondylitis synovial fluid. Within peripheral blood, clones linked to disease were CD8+ and relatively rare. About 8 highly homologous variants made up a TCR beta motif, and this motif appeared characteristic of ankylosing spondylitis blood.

This clonotype was sampled from a male donor with ankylosing spondylitis or in good health (not recorded which). Material: blood, either unsorted or a sorted T cell fraction (not recorded which). The rearrangement links TRBV5-6 to TRBJ2-7; weak D call: TRBD2 (5 bases). The CDR3 DNA is TGTGCCAGCAGCTTCGGTTCAGCGGCGTACGAGCAGTACTTC. Its translation is CASSFGSAAYEQYF.